The T cell receptor (beta chain) under discussion was sequenced for a study of beta chain features in type 1 diabetes. Study-wide results and limits: In all four CD4+ subsets, TCRB CDR3 length was significantly, moderately reduced in type 1 diabetes.

The sequenced template was cDNA made from the entire isolated RNA. Repertoires were generated with immunoSEQ multiplex PCR, while TCRdb's copy carries only in-frame clones and drops some. This sample yields 400,000 or so clones, of which roughly 12% are seen a single time; 0.0095% to 0.012% belongs to the top ten. Germline V gives CDR1 SGHRS, CDR2 YFSETQ. The CDR3 runs 13 residues. V shed 0 bases, J shed 8 bases, and the junction held 1 base outside the gene matches. Comments on this clone: What it binds is not known.

The sample comprised naive CD4+ T cells from blood. The chain combines TRBV5-1 with TRBJ2-4; 8 nucleotides align to TRBD2. This clonotype was sampled from a woman under 30 with type 1 diabetes. CDR3 bases: TGCGCCAGCAGCTTGGTCGGGGGGGACATTCAGTACTTC. As protein: CASSLVGGDIQYF.